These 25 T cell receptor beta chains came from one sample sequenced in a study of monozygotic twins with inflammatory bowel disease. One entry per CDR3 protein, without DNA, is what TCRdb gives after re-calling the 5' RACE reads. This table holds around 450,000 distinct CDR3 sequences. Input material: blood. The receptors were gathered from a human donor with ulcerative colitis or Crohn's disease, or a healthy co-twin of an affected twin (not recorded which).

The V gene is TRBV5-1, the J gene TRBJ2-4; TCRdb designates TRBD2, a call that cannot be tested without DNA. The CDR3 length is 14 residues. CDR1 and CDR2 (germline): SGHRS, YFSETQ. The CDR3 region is CASSFGSAKNIQYF.

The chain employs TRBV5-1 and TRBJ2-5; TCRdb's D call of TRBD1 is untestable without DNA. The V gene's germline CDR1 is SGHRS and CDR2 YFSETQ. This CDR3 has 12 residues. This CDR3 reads CASSPGGMAQYF.

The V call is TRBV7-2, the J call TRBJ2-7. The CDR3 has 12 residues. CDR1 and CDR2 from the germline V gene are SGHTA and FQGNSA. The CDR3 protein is CASSRSMGEQYF.

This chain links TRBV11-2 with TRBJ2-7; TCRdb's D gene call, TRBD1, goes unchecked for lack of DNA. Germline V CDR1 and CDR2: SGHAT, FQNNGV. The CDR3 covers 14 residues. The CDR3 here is CASSLVRGLEVQYF.

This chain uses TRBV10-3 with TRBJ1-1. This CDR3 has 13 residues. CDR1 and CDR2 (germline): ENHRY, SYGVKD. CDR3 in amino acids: CAISESPTAEAFF.

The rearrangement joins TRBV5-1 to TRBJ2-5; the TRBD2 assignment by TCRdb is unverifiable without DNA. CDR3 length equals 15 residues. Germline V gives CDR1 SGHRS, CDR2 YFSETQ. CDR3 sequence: CASSPLAGGGKTQYF.

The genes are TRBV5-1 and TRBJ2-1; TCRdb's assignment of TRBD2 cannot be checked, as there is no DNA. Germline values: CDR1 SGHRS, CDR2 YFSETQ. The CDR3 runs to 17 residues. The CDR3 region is CASRTSGVWDSYNEQFF.

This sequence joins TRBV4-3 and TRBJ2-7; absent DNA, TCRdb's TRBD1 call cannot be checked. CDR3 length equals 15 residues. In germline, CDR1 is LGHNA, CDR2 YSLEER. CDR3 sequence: CASSQDWGQFYEQYF.

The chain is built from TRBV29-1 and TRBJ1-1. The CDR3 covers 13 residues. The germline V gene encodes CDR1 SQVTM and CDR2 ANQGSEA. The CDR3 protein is CSVEGTDYTEAFF.

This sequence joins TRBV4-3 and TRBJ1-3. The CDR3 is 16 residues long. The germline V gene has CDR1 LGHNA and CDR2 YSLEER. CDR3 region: CASSQDTAGYGNTIYF.

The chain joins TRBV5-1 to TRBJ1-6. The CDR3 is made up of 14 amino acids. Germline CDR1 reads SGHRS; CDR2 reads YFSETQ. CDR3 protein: CASSLSVRNSPLHF.

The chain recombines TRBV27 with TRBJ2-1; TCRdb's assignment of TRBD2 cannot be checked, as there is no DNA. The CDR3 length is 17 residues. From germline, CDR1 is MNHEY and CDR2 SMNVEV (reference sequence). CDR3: CASSLLRAGVSYNEQFF.

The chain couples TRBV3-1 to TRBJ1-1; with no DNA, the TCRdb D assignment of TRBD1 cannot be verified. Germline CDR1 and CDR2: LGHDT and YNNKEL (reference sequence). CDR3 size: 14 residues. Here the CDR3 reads CASSQQGIDTEAFF.

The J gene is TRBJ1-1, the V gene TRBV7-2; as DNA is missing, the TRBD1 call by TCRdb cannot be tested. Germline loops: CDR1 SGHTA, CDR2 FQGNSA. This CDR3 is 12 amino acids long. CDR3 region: CASSPGYYEAFF. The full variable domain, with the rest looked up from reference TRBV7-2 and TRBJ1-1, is GAGVSQSPSNKVTEKGKDVELRCDPISGHTALYWYRQSLGQGLEFLIYFQGNSAPDKSGLPSDRFSAERTGGSVSTLTIQRTQQEDSAVYLCASSPGYYEAFFGQGTRLTVV.

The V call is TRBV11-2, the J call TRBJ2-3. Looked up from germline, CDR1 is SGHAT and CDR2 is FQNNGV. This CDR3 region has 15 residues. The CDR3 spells CASSPNGRLGSSSIF. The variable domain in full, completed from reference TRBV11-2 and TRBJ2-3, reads EAGVAQSPRYKIIEKRQSVAFWCNPISGHATLYWYQQILGQGPKLLIQFQNNGVVDDSQLPKDRFSAERLKGVDSTLKIQPAKLEDSAVYLCASSPNGRLGSSSIFGPGTRLTVL.

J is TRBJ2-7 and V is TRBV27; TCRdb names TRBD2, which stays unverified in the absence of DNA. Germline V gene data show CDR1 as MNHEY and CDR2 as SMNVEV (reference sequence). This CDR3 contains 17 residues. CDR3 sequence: CASSLSAGLGFSYEQYF.

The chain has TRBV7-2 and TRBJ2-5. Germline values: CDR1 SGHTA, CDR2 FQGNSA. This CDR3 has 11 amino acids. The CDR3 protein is CASKVWETQYF.

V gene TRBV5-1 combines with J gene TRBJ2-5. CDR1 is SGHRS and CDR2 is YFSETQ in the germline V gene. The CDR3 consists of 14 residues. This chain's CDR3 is CASSLASFQETQYF.

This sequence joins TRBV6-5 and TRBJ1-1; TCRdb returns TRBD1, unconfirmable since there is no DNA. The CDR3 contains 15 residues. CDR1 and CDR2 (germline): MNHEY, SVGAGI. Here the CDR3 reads CASSYSDRMNTEAFF.

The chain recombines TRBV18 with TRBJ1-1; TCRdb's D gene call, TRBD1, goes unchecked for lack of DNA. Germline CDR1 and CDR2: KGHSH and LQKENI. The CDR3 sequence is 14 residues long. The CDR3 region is CASSLTGRDTEAFF.

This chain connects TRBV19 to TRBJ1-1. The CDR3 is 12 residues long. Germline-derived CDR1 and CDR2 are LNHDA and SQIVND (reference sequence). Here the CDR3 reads CASSVLNTEAFF.

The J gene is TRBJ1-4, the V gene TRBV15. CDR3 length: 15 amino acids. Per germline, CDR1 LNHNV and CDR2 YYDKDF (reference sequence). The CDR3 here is CATSRGQATNEKLFF.

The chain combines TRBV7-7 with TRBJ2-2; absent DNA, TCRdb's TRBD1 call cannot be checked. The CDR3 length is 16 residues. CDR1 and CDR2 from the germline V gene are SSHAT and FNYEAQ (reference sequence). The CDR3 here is CASSLRDTANTGELFF.

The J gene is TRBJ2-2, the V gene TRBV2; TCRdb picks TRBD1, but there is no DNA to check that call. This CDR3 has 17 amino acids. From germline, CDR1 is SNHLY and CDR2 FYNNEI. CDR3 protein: CASNTVGQGADTGELFF.

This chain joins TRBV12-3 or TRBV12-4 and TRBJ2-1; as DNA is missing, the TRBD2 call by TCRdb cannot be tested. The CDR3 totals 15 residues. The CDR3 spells CASSPTSGPHNEQFF.